Listed here are 32 T cell receptor beta chains from one sample, sequenced in a study of OX40 agonist ivuxolimab in advanced cancers. Measured with immunoSEQ multiplex PCR; TCRdb has only the in-frame clones, and not every one. Of more than 65,000 clones listed, 85% are singletons. The sequencing used CD4+ or CD8+ T cells sorted from blood, collected in a trial of the OX40 agonist ivuxolimab. These receptors all come from an adult with an advanced solid tumor such as melanoma, head and neck, liver or kidney cancer.

There are a few counts of this clone. J is TRBJ2-5 and V is TRBV11-3; 14 bases match TRBD2. This CDR3 region has 16 residues. Trimming cost V 5 bases and J 4 bases; bases outside gene matches: 6. Germline V gene lookup returns CDR1 SGHNT and CDR2 YENEEA. CDR3 amino acids: CASSLGTSGGPETQYF. Written as DNA, the CDR3 is TGTGCCAGCAGCCTCGGGACTAGCGGGGGCCCAGAGACCCAGTACTTC.

The chain links TRBV7-2 to TRBJ2-7, with D perhaps assigned TRBD1 or TRBD2 (5 bases each). The ends were cut back, 4 bases at V and 3 bases at J, with 16 bases in the middle. Germline V gene lookup returns CDR1 SGHTA and CDR2 FQGNSA. This CDR3 is 15 amino acids long. The CDR3 DNA reads TGTGCCAGCAGCTCCCCCCGGGACGGTGACTACGAGCAGTACTTC. It encodes CASSSPRDGDYEQYF.

This chain joins TRBV7-9 and TRBJ1-4; 11 bases fit TRBD1. Germline-derived CDR1 and CDR2 are SEHNR and FQNEAQ (reference sequence). V lost 5 bases, J lost 4 bases, and 12 bases stayed unmatched. The CDR3 runs 18 residues. As DNA, the CDR3 is TGTGCCAGCAGCCACGGACAGGGGGCGATCGGGGGTAATGAAAAACTGTTTTTT. Encoded protein: CASSHGQGAIGGNEKLFF.

This clone was found once. The chain combines TRBV28 with TRBJ1-5; no clear D gene. Between the trimmed V and J ends, which lost 2 bases and 2 bases, there was a span of 7 bases. Germline V CDR1 and CDR2: MDHEN, SYDVKM. The CDR3 contains 14 residues. The CDR3 spells CASSLPNRNQPQHF. In DNA, the CDR3 is TGTGCCAGCAGTTTACCGAATCGCAATCAGCCCCAGCATTTT.

The chain combines TRBV6-1 with TRBJ2-7, with 7 bases matching TRBD1. Germline CDR1 is MNHNS and CDR2 is SASEGT. CDR3 length: 14 amino acids. The junction had 10 bases not matched to a gene; V was cut back by 7 bases and J by 4 bases. CDR3 amino acids: CASTFDRAGYEQYF. DNA of the CDR3: TGTGCCAGCACCTTCGACAGGGCAGGTTACGAGCAGTACTTC.

The chain couples TRBV5-6 to TRBJ2-5, with no clear D. The CDR3 covers 11 residues. V was clipped by 4 bases and J by 4 bases, with 5 bases between them. Germline CDR1 reads SGHDT; CDR2 reads YYEEEE. For the CDR3, the DNA is TGTGCCAGCAGCGACATAGAGACCCAGTACTTC. Translated: CASSDIETQYF.

V gene TRBV7-9 combines with J gene TRBJ2-5; D is undetermined. The ends were cut back, 5 bases at V and 5 bases at J, with 15 bases in the middle. The CDR3 sequence is 14 residues long. CDR1 and CDR2 (germline): SEHNR, FQNEAQ (reference sequence). The CDR3 region is CASSPPKTLETQYF. DNA for the CDR3: TGTGCCAGCAGCCCGCCGAAAACCTTGGAGACCCAGTACTTC.

The rearrangement joins TRBV28 to TRBJ1-2, with 9 nucleotides matching TRBD1. Per germline, CDR1 MDHEN and CDR2 SYDVKM. Unmatched junction bases numbered 6, after V lost 8 bases and J lost 5 bases. The CDR3 contains 13 residues. The CDR3 reads CASYEGQGYGYTF. The CDR3 bases are TGTGCCAGCTATGAAGGACAGGGGTATGGCTACACCTTC.

This chain joins TRBV28 and TRBJ1-5; no firm D call. The germline CDR1 and CDR2 sequences are MDHEN and SYDVKM. The CDR3 length is 13 residues. Trimming took off 7 bases at V and 0 bases at J, with 7 bases between the two ends. In DNA, the CDR3 is TGTGCCAGCATCGGGGTTAGCAATCAGCCCCAGCATTTT. The encoded protein is CASIGVSNQPQHF.

The chain is built from TRBV7-2 and TRBJ2-3; the match to TRBD1 covers 7 bases. CDR3 size: 15 residues. The V gene end was trimmed by 5 bases and the J gene end by 4 bases; junction bases not matched to a gene: 9. The germline CDR1 and CDR2 sequences are SGHTA and FQGNSA. This CDR3 is CASSPPGQMADTQYF. CDR3 in DNA: TGTGCCAGCAGCCCGCCGGGACAGATGGCAGATACGCAGTATTTT.

The CDR3: CATSRDSRAQETQYF. The CDR3 nucleotides read TGTGCCACCAGCAGAGATTCGAGAGCTCAAGAGACCCAGTACTTC. J is TRBJ2-5 and V is TRBV15, with D unclear. V dropped 0 bases and J dropped 2 bases, with 10 bases sitting between them. Looked up from germline, CDR1 is LNHNV and CDR2 is YYDKDF (reference sequence). This CDR3 has 15 residues.

The CDR3 loop is CASSVVGVLDTQYF. CDR3 DNA sequence: TGTGCCAGCAGCGTTGTGGGGGTGTTGGATACGCAGTATTTT. The chain couples TRBV9 to TRBJ2-3; D is possibly TRBD1 or TRBD2 (5 bases each). Germline V gene sequence: CDR1 SGDLS, CDR2 YYNGEE. The V and J ends lost 2 bases and 6 bases respectively, with 13 bases between them. This CDR3 is built from 14 residues.

The gene calls are TRBV28 and TRBJ2-7; D is unclear. The CDR3 contains 11 residues. CDR1 and CDR2 (germline): MDHEN, SYDVKM. The V and J ends lost 3 bases and 4 bases respectively, with 4 bases between them. The CDR3 DNA follows: TGTGCCAGCAGTTTTCAGTACGAGCAGTACTTC. As protein: CASSFQYEQYF.

This clone was detected a few times. The CDR3 nucleotides read TGTGCCAGCAGTTACGGGCGGACCACAGATACGCAGTATTTT. It codes for CASSYGRTTDTQYF. The genes are TRBV6-5 and TRBJ2-3, with D unresolved. Germline V gives CDR1 MNHEY, CDR2 SVGAGI. V was shortened by 2 bases and J by 2 bases, with 8 bases between the two germline ends. There are 14 residues in the CDR3.

The chain combines TRBV15 with TRBJ1-3; D call uncertain. CDR1 is LNHNV, CDR2 YYDKDF, per germline (reference sequence). CDR3 length: 16 residues. With 3 bases removed from V and 0 bases from J, the gap between germline ends came to 12 bases. CDR3 protein: CATSRGRWSSGNTIYF. CDR3 coding DNA: TGTGCCACCAGCAGGGGGAGATGGAGCTCTGGAAACACCATATATTTT.

Here the CDR3 DNA reads TGCGCCAGCAGGGGGAGGCCGCAGTCCTACGAGCAGTACTTC. This codes for CASRGRPQSYEQYF. The J gene is TRBJ2-7, the V gene TRBV5-1; a weak D match, TRBD2 (6 bases). Trimming shortened V by 5 bases and J by 1 base, and 13 bases separated the two germline ends. The CDR3 extends over 14 amino acids. Germline V gene sequence: CDR1 SGHRS, CDR2 YFSETQ. Together with reference TRBV5-1 and TRBJ2-7, the CDR3 gives the full variable domain: KAGVTQTPRYLIKTRGQQVTLSCSPISGHRSVSWYQQTPGQGLQFLFEYFSETQRNKGNFPGRFSGRQFSNSRSEMNVSTLELGDSALYLCASRGRPQSYEQYFGPGTRLTVT.

This clone was detected once. The chain is built from TRBV7-2 and TRBJ2-7, with 10 bases lining up with TRBD2. Germline V gene sequence: CDR1 SGHTA, CDR2 FQGNSA. Trimming took 5 bases from V and 0 from J; bases not matched to a gene: 13. This CDR3 is built from 18 residues. Here the CDR3 reads CASSRPGLATYASYEQYF. CDR3 nucleotides: TGTGCCAGCAGCCGCCCGGGACTAGCGACCTACGCCTCCTACGAGCAGTACTTC.

The J gene is TRBJ2-7, the V gene TRBV6-5, with D possibly being TRBD1 or TRBD2 (5 bases each). CDR3 length equals 14 residues. Germline CDR1 reads MNHEY; CDR2 reads SVGAGI. Trimming shortened V by 4 bases and J by 3 bases, and 13 bases separated the two germline ends. CDR3 in amino acids: CASSSPGPNYEQYF. DNA of the CDR3: TGTGCCAGCAGTTCTCCGGGACCGAACTACGAGCAGTACTTC.

This chain connects TRBV2 to TRBJ2-7, with a possible D match to TRBD2 (5 bases). The CDR3 length is 14 residues. V lost 7 bases and J 1 base, leaving 14 bases between the germline ends. CDR1 SNHLY and CDR2 FYNNEI come from the germline V gene. The CDR3 DNA is TGTGCCAGCAACCCCATGTCGGGGTCCTACGAGCAGTACTTC. This encodes CASNPMSGSYEQYF.

This sequence joins TRBV2 and TRBJ1-5; D not certain. The V gene lost 3 bases and the J gene lost 1 base, with 10 bases spanning the gap. The CDR3 contains 15 residues. CDR1 and CDR2 (germline): SNHLY, FYNNEI. The CDR3 region is CASSDLGFSNQPQHF. The CDR3 nucleotides are TGTGCCAGCAGTGATCTGGGGTTCAGCAATCAGCCCCAGCATTTT.

The gene calls are TRBV5-5 and TRBJ2-7; D is unresolved. Trimming left V 4 bases short and J 0 bases short, with 14 bases between. Germline V lookup: CDR1 SGHKS, CDR2 YYEKEE (reference sequence). The CDR3 is 15 residues long. The CDR3 reads CASSRPPPASYEQYF. For the CDR3, the DNA is TGTGCCAGCAGCCGGCCCCCGCCGGCCTCCTACGAGCAGTACTTC.

For this clone: This CDR3 is also generated by other DNA sequences in the sample. The V call is TRBV5-1, the J call TRBJ1-6; D remains unclear. The length of the CDR3 is 13 residues. V was cut by 0 bases and J by 5 bases, with 3 bases left in between. Germline V gene lookup returns CDR1 SGHRS and CDR2 YFSETQ. CDR3 sequence: CASSLGDNSPLHF. CDR3 nucleotides: TGCGCCAGCAGCTTGGGTGATAATTCACCCCTCCACTTT.

This clone was counted a single time. The V gene is TRBV9, the J gene TRBJ2-1; 10 bases map to TRBD1. With 0 bases clipped from V and 7 bases from J, the junction kept 4 bases outside the gene matches. This CDR3 has 15 amino acids. Germline CDR1 and CDR2: SGDLS and YYNGEE. CDR3: CASSVGTGGGNEQFF. CDR3 coding DNA: TGTGCCAGCAGCGTAGGGACAGGGGGAGGGAATGAGCAGTTCTTC.

The chain couples TRBV5-1 to TRBJ2-5; TRBD2 matches 16 bases. After removal of 4 bases from V and 5 bases from J, the junction contained 8 bases not matched to a gene. This CDR3 is built from 17 residues. The V gene's germline CDR1 is SGHRS and CDR2 YFSETQ. Here the CDR3 reads CASSHGTSGGAEETQYF. The CDR3 DNA reads as TGCGCCAGCAGCCACGGGACTAGCGGGGGGGCCGAGGAGACCCAGTACTTC.

The rearrangement links TRBV5-1 to TRBJ2-7, with D perhaps TRBD1 (6 bases). Germline CDR1 SGHRS, CDR2 YFSETQ. V was clipped by 5 bases and J by 1 base, with 13 bases between them. The length of the CDR3 is 14 residues. The CDR3 here is CASRTTDRSYEQYF. The CDR3 region has the DNA TGCGCCAGCAGGACTACGGACAGATCCTACGAGCAGTACTTC.

The gene calls are TRBV25-1 and TRBJ1-1; no reliable D call. CDR1 is MGHDK and CDR2 is SYGVNS in the germline V gene. V lost 6 bases and J lost 0, with 8 bases in between. The CDR3 covers 13 residues. The CDR3: CASREQLNTEAFF. The CDR3 bases are TGTGCCAGCAGAGAACAACTGAACACTGAAGCTTTCTTT.

The CDR3 region has the DNA TGTGCCAGCAGTGAAGCCGGAGCAGGACGGAGCTACACCTTC. It is translated as CASSEAGAGRSYTF. The rearrangement links TRBV2 to TRBJ1-2, with D hard to call. In germline, CDR1 is SNHLY, CDR2 FYNNEI. This CDR3 region has 14 residues. The V end lost 0 bases, the J end lost 9 bases, and 14 bases lay between the germline ends.

The table lists this clone with a count of one. The chain couples TRBV7-9 to TRBJ1-1; D perhaps matches TRBD1 (6 bases). This CDR3 is built from 14 residues. Germline V lookup: CDR1 SEHNR, CDR2 FQNEAQ (reference sequence). V was trimmed by 5 bases and J by 3 bases, leaving 13 bases between them. This CDR3 reads CASSPAGAHTEAFF. Written as DNA, the CDR3 is TGTGCCAGCAGCCCAGCGGGGGCACACACTGAAGCTTTCTTT.

The chain has TRBV7-9 and TRBJ2-3; 8 bases agree with TRBD2. Losses at the gene ends were 5 bases for V and 5 bases for J; bases not matched to a gene: 12. The germline V gene encodes CDR1 SEHNR and CDR2 FQNEAQ (reference sequence). This CDR3 spans 16 amino acids. Written as DNA, the CDR3 is TGTGCCAGCAGCCCTAAATCGCGGGGGGCCGGAGATACGCAGTATTTT. Its protein product is CASSPKSRGAGDTQYF.

The chain has TRBV30 and TRBJ1-5; D remains ambiguous. Germline V gene data show CDR1 as GTSNPN and CDR2 as SVGIG (reference sequence). Trimming removed 0 bases from V and 2 bases from J, with 11 bases in between. The CDR3 sequence is 15 residues long. In nucleotides, the CDR3 is TGTGCCTGGAGTGTAGGCTCAGGAGGCAATCAGCCCCAGCATTTT. Translating gives CAWSVGSGGNQPQHF.

The chain links TRBV2 to TRBJ2-5; 9 bases agree with TRBD1. This CDR3 region has 13 residues. Germline V gene lookup returns CDR1 SNHLY and CDR2 FYNNEI. Trimming cost V 6 bases and J 5 bases; bases outside gene matches: 4. The DNA of the CDR3 is TGTGCCAGCAGCTTAGGACAGGGGGAGACCCAGTACTTC. This codes for CASSLGQGETQYF.

The rearrangement links TRBV11-3 to TRBJ2-1, with 9 bases fitting TRBD2. Germline V lookup: CDR1 SGHNT, CDR2 YENEEA. The V and J ends lost 0 bases and 7 bases, in that order; junction bases with no gene match: 4. CDR3 length equals 15 residues. The CDR3 spells CASSLDLTSGNEQFF. The CDR3 DNA sequence: TGTGCCAGCAGCTTAGATCTCACTAGCGGGAATGAGCAGTTCTTC.